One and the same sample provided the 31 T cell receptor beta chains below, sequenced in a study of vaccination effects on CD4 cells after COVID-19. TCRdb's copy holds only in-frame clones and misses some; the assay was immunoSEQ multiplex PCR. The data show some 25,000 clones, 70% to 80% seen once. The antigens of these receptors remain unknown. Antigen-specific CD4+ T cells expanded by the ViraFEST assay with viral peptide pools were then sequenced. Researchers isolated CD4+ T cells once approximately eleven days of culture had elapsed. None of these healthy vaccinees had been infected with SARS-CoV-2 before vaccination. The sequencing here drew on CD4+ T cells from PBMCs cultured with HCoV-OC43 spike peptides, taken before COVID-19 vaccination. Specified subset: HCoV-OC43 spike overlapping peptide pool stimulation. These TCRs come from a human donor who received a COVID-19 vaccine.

Here the CDR3 DNA reads TGTGCCAGCAGCTTAGGGAATACGCAGTATTTT. It is translated as CASSLGNTQYF. The chain carries TRBV7-9 and TRBJ2-3; unclear D gene. The V end lost 1 base, the J end lost 7 bases, and 3 bases lay between the germline ends. The germline V gene encodes CDR1 SEHNR and CDR2 FQNEAQ (reference sequence). This CDR3 region has 11 residues.

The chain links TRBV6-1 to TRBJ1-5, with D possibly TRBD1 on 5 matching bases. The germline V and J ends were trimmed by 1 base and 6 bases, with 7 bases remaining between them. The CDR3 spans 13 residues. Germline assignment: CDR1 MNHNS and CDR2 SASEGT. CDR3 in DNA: TGTGCCAGCAGTGAAGAGGGGAGTCAGCCCCAGCATTTT. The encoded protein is CASSEEGSQPQHF.

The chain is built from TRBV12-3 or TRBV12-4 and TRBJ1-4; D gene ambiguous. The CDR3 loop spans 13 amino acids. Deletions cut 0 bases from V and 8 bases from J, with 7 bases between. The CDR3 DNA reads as TGTGCCAGCAGTTTAGCACAACAGGAAAAACTGTTTTTT. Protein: CASSLAQQEKLFF.

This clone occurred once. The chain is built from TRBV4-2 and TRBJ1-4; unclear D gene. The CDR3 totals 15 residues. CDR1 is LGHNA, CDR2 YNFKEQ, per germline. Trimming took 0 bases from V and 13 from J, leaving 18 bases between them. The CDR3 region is CASSQDRVSARGLFF. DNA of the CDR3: TGTGCCAGCAGCCAAGATCGTGTCAGCGCTCGGGGACTGTTTTTT.

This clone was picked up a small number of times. The CDR3 sequence: CASSYSFQGNTEAFF. The CDR3 nucleotides read TGTGCCAGCAGTTACTCGTTTCAGGGGAACACTGAAGCTTTCTTT. The chain is built from TRBV6-5 and TRBJ1-1, with a possible D match to TRBD1 (5 bases). Germline V gives CDR1 MNHEY, CDR2 SVGAGI. V was clipped by 0 bases and J by 1 base, with 9 bases between them. This CDR3 region has 15 residues.

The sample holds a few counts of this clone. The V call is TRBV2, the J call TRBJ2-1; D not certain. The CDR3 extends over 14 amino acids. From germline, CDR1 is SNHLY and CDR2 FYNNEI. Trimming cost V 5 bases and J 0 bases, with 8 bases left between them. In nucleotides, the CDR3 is TGTGCCAGCAGTCCGTCTAGCTCCTACAATGAGCAGTTCTTC. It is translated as CASSPSSSYNEQFF. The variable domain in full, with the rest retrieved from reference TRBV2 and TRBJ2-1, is EPEVTQTPSHQVTQMGQEVILRCVPISNHLYFYWYRQILGQKVEFLVSFYNNEISEKSEIFDDQFSVERPDGSNFTLKIRSTKLEDSAMYFCASSPSSSYNEQFFGPGTRLTVL.

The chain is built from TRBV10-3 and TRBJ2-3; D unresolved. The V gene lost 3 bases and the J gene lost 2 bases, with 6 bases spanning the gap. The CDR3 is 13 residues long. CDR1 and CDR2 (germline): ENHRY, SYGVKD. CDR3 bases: TGTGCCATCAGTGACCGACTCACAGATACGCAGTATTTT. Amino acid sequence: CAISDRLTDTQYF.

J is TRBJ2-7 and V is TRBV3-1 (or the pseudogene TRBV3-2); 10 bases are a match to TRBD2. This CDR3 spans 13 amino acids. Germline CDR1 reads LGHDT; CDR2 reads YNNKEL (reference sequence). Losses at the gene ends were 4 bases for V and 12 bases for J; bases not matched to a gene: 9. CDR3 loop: CASSPGTSALLYF. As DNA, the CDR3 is TGTGCCAGCAGCCCGGGGACTAGCGCCCTTTTGTACTTC.

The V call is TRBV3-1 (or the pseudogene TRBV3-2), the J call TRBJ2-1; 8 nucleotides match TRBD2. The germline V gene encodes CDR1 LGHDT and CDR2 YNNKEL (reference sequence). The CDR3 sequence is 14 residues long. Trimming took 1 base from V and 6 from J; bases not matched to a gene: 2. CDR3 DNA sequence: TGTGCCAGCAGCCAAGGACGGGGGGGCAATGAGCAGTTCTTC. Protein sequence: CASSQGRGGNEQFF.

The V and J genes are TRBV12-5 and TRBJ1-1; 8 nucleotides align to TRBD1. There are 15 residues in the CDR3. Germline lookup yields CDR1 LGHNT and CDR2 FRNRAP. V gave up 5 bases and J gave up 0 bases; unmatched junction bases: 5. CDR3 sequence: CASGAPTGVNTEAFF. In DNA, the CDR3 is TGTGCTAGTGGTGCCCCGACAGGGGTGAACACTGAAGCTTTCTTT.

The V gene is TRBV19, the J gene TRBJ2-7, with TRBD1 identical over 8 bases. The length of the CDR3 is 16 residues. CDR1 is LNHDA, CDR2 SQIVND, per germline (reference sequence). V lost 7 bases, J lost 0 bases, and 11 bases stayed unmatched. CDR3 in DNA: TGTGCCAGTAAAAGAAACTTGGACAGGGCCTCCTACGAGCAGTACTTC. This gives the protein CASKRNLDRASYEQYF.

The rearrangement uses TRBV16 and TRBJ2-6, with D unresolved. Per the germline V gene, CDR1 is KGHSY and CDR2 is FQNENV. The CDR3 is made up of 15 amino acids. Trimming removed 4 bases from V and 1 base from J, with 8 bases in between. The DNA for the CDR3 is TGTGCCAGCAGCCCGGACCCTTCTGGGGCCAACGTCCTGACTTTC. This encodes CASSPDPSGANVLTF.

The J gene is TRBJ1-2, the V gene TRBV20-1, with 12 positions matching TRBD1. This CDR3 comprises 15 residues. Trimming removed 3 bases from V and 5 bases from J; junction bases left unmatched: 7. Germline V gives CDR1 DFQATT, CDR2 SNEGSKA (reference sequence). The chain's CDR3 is CSASGTGGAGYGYTF. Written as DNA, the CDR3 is TGCAGTGCTAGTGGGACAGGGGGCGCTGGGTATGGCTACACCTTC.

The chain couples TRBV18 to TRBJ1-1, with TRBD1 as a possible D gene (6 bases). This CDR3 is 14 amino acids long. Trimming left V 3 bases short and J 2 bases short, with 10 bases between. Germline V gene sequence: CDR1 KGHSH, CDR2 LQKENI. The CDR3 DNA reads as TGTGCCAGCTCACCCCGACAGGATAACACTGAAGCTTTCTTT. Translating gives CASSPRQDNTEAFF.

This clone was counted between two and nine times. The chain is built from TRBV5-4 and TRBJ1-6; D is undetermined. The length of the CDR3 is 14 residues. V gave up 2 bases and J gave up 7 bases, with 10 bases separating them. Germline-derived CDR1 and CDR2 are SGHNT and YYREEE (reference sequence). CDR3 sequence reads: CASSFEAGNSPLHF. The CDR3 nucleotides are TGTGCCAGCAGCTTTGAAGCGGGGAATTCACCCCTCCACTTT.

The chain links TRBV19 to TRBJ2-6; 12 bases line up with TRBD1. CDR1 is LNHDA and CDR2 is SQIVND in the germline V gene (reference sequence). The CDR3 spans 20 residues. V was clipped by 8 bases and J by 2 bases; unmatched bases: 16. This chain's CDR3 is CASSLHPPGTGGAGANVLTF. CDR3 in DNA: TGTGCCAGTTCCCTTCACCCCCCCGGGACAGGGGGCGCTGGGGCCAACGTCCTGACTTTC.

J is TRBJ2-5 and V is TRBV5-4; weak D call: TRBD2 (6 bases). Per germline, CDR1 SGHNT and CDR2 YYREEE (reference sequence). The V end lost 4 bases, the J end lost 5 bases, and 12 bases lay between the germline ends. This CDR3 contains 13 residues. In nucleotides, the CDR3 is TGTGCCAGCAGCCGGGACTTGTGGGAGACCCAGTACTTC. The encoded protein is CASSRDLWETQYF.

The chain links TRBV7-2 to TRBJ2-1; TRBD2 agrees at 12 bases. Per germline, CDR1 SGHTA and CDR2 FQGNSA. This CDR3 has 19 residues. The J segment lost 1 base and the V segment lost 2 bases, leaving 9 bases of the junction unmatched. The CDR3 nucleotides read TGTGCCAGCAGCTTACCGCGGACTAGCGGGAAGGGGTCCTACAATGAGCAGTTCTTC. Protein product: CASSLPRTSGKGSYNEQFF.

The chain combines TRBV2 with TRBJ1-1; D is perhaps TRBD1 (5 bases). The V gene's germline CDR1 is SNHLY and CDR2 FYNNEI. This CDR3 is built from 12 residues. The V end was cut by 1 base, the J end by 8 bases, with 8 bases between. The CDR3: CASSEGTREAFF. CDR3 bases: TGTGCCAGCAGTGAAGGGACAAGAGAAGCTTTCTTT.

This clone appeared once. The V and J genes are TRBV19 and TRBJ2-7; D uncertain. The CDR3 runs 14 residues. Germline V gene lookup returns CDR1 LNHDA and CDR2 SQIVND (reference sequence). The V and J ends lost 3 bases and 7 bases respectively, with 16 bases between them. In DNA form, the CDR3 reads TGTGCCAGTAGTATTGGGCCCCAATCCGGGGAGCAGTACTTC. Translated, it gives CASSIGPQSGEQYF.

As DNA, the CDR3 is TGTGCCAGCCGCCGGGACAGTGTGAACACCATATATTTT. This sequence encodes CASRRDSVNTIYF. The chain links TRBV6-5 to TRBJ1-3; 7 nucleotides match TRBD1. Germline trimming cut 8 bases from V and 7 bases from J; bases unmatched to any gene: 8. The germline V gene encodes CDR1 MNHEY and CDR2 SVGAGI. This CDR3 is built from 13 residues.

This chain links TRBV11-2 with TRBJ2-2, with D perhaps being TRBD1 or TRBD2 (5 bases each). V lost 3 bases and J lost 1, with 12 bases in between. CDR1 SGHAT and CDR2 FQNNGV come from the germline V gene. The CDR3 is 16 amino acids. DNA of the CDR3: TGTGCCAGCAGCTTGCGTCATGGGGGGAACACCGGGGAGCTGTTTTTT. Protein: CASSLRHGGNTGELFF.

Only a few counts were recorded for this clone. CDR3 bases: TGTGCCAGCCAGACAGTGAACACTGAAGCTTTCTTT. Amino acids: CASQTVNTEAFF. V gene TRBV3-1 (or the pseudogene TRBV3-2) combines with J gene TRBJ1-1; TRBD1 might be the D (5 bases). The CDR3 is made up of 12 amino acids. Trimming pared 8 bases from V and 0 bases from J, leaving 7 bases between. The V gene's germline CDR1 is LGHDT and CDR2 YNNKEL (reference sequence).

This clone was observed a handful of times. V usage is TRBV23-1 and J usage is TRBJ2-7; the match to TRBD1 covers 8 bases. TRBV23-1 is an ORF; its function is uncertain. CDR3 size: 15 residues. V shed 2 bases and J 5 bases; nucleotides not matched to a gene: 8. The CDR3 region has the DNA TGCGCCAGCAGTCAAGAGGGACAGGTCACCCACGAGCAGTACTTC. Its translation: CASSQEGQVTHEQYF.

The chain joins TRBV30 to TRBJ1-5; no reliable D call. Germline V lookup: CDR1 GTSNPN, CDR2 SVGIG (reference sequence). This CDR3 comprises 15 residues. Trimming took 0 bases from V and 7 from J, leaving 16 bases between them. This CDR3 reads CAWSVRGSSGQPQHF. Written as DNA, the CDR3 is TGTGCCTGGAGTGTGCGTGGATCCTCGGGCCAGCCCCAGCATTTT. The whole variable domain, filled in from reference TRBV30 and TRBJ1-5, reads SQTIHQWPATLVQPVGSPLSLECTVEGTSNPNLYWYRQAAGRGLQLLFYSVGIGQISSEVPQNLSASRPQDRQFILSSKKLLLSDSGFYLCAWSVRGSSGQPQHFGDGTRLSIL.

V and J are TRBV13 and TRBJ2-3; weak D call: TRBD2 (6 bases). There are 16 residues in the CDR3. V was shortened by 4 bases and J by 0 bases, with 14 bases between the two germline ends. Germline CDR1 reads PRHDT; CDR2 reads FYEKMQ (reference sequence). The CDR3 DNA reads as TGTGCCAGCAGCTCCCCCTTAGCGGCTAGCACAGATACGCAGTATTTT. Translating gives CASSSPLAASTDTQYF.

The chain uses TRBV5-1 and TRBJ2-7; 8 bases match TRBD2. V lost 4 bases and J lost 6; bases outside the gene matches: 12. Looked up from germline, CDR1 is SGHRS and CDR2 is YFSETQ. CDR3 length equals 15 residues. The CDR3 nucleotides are TGCGCCAGCAGCCCCTTTACTAGCGGATCTCTCGAGCAGTACTTC. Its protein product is CASSPFTSGSLEQYF.

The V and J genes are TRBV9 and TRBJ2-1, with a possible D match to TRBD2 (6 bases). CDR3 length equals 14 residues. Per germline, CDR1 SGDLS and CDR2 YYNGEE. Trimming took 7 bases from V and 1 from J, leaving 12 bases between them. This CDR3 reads CASDRGLSYNEQFF. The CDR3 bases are TGTGCCAGCGATAGGGGACTGTCCTACAATGAGCAGTTCTTC.

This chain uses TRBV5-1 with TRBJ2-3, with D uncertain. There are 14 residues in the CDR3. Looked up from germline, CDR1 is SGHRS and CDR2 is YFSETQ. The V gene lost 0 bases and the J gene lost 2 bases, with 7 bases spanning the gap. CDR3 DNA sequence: TGCGCCAGCAGCTTGGGTCAGCCCACAGATACGCAGTATTTT. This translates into CASSLGQPTDTQYF.

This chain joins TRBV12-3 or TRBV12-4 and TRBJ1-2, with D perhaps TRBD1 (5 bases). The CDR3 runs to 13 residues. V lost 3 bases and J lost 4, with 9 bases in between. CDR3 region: CASSLSRVYGYTF. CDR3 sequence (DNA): TGTGCCAGCAGTTTGTCCAGGGTCTATGGCTACACCTTC.

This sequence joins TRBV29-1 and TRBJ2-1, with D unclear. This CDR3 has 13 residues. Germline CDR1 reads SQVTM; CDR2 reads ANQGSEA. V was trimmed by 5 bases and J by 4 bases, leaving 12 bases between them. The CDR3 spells CSVQDGEYNEQFF. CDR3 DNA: TGCAGCGTTCAGGACGGAGAGTACAATGAGCAGTTCTTC.